This passage covers 29 T cell receptor beta chains from one sample sequenced in a study of T cell repertoires in cytomegalovirus infection. TCRdb recomputed calls from the reads with MiXCR, one row per CDR3 protein. The sample lists approximately 730,000 distinct CDR3 sequences, roughly 28% occurring once. For these receptors, no antigen is known. The input for sequencing was cultured CD8+ T cells from PBMCs, taken from culture after CMV antigen stimulation. These TCRs come from a human donor in good health (CMV status not recorded). Some clones in this sample may be carry-over from other donors' samples.

This clonotype has ten or more counts. The CDR3 DNA reads TGTGCCAGCAGCCCGTGGACAGGGAACTACAATGAGCAGTTCTTC. It encodes CASSPWTGNYNEQFF. V is TRBV7-2 and J is TRBJ2-1, with 8 bases that match TRBD1. CDR1 is SGHTA, CDR2 FQGNSA, per germline. CDR3 size: 15 residues. Unmatched junction bases numbered 6, after V lost 5 bases and J lost 3 bases.

This clonotype occurred a few times. The V call is TRBV5-4, the J call TRBJ2-2, with D possibly matching TRBD2 (5 bases). The CDR3 has 14 amino acids. Trimming pared 6 bases from V and 3 bases from J, leaving 12 bases between. In germline, CDR1 is SGHNT, CDR2 YYREEE (reference sequence). CDR3 bases: TGTGCCAGCACCCCAGTGGGAGACACCGGGGAGCTGTTTTTT. Translating it yields CASTPVGDTGELFF.

V gene TRBV7-6 combines with J gene TRBJ2-7; a weak D match, TRBD1 (5 bases). V was pared by 6 bases and J by 4 bases, with 10 bases between. This CDR3 has 12 amino acids. In germline, CDR1 is SGHVS, CDR2 FNYEAQ. The CDR3 spells CASRSGHYEQYV. The DNA for the CDR3 is TGTGCCAGCAGATCTGGACATTACGAGCAGTACGTC.

This chain joins TRBV10-3 and TRBJ1-2, with D hard to call. Germline CDR1 reads ENHRY; CDR2 reads SYGVKD. V was shortened by 8 bases and J by 8 bases, with 9 bases between the two germline ends. This CDR3 region has 10 residues. The CDR3 loop is CAIFWKGYTF. CDR3 nucleotides: TGTGCCATCTTCTGGAAGGGCTACACCTTC.

V gene TRBV28 combines with J gene TRBJ1-2, with D unresolved. CDR1 and CDR2 from the germline V gene are MDHEN and SYDVKM. The CDR3 extends over 14 amino acids. V lost 3 bases to trimming and J lost 6 bases, with 14 bases between them. The DNA for the CDR3 is TGTGCCAGCAGTTTCTTGACACCGCCGAATGGCTACACCTTC. It is translated as CASSFLTPPNGYTF.

This clonotype was counted a few times. V and J are TRBV5-1 and TRBJ1-4; D remains ambiguous. V lost 1 base and J lost 6, with 10 bases in between. CDR3 length equals 14 residues. The germline CDR1 and CDR2 sequences are SGHRS and YFSETQ. The CDR3 spells CASSLIRGDEKLFF. In DNA form, the CDR3 reads TGCGCCAGCAGCTTGATCCGCGGGGATGAAAAACTGTTTTTT.

The genes are TRBV5-1 and TRBJ1-2, with 12 bases matching TRBD1. In germline, CDR1 is SGHRS, CDR2 YFSETQ. The CDR3 sequence is 17 residues long. V shed 4 bases, J shed 4 bases, and the junction held 11 bases outside the gene matches. CDR3 nucleotides: TGCGCCAGCAGCCCAGATTGGGACAGGGGGCTTTTCTATGGCTACACCTTC. It codes for CASSPDWDRGLFYGYTF.

This clonotype was picked up a small number of times. The rearrangement uses TRBV2 and TRBJ1-2, with 10 bases fitting TRBD1. Germline V gives CDR1 SNHLY, CDR2 FYNNEI. This CDR3 spans 14 amino acids. The junction had 7 bases not matched to a gene; V was cut back by 8 bases and J by 4 bases. This CDR3 is CASRDRGSAYGYTF. CDR3 DNA sequence: TGTGCCAGCCGGGACAGGGGTTCGGCCTATGGCTACACCTTC.

The chain links TRBV12-3 or TRBV12-4 to TRBJ1-5; D remains unclear. V was cut by 6 bases and J by 6 bases, with 9 bases left in between. The CDR3 sequence is 12 residues long. The CDR3 sequence: CASSYQSQPQHF. DNA of the CDR3: TGTGCCAGCAGCTACCAGAGTCAGCCCCAGCATTTT.

This rearrangement joins TRBV7-6 to TRBJ1-2; D is uncertain. The CDR3 has 14 amino acids. In germline, CDR1 is SGHVS, CDR2 FNYEAQ. V lost 5 bases and J lost 1, with 11 bases in between. CDR3 protein: CASSRAPDNYGYTF. As DNA, the CDR3 is TGTGCCAGCAGCCGGGCCCCCGATAACTATGGCTACACCTTC.

A few counts support this clonotype. CDR3 amino acids: CAISETGGLSGNTIYF. The CDR3 DNA reads as TGTGCCATCAGTGAGACAGGGGGCCTTTCAGGAAACACCATATATTTT. The V and J genes are TRBV10-3 and TRBJ1-3; 9 bases align to TRBD1. This CDR3 is built from 16 residues. Germline CDR1 ENHRY, CDR2 SYGVKD. V was clipped by 2 bases and J by 4 bases; unmatched bases: 6.

This clonotype was counted a few times. The DNA for the CDR3 is TGTGCCAGCAGCTCTATGGGGCGCGCTAATGAGCAGTTCTTC. Its translation: CASSSMGRANEQFF. This rearrangement joins TRBV14 to TRBJ2-1; D is perhaps TRBD1 (5 bases). V lost 5 bases to trimming and J lost 7 bases, with 15 bases between them. The CDR3 runs 14 residues. Germline CDR1 SGHDN, CDR2 FVKESK.

Comments on this clonotype: At one end, the junction sequence differs from germline, possibly due to a read error. J is TRBJ2-5 and V is TRBV27; the match to TRBD1 covers 9 bases. The CDR3 totals 15 residues. Germline CDR1 MNHEY, CDR2 SMNVEV (reference sequence). The CDR3 bases are TGTGCCAGCAGTGTCCGGGACAGGGTGGGAGAGGCCCAGTACTTC. Amino acids: CASSVRDRVGEAQYF.

This chain's CDR3 is CATSDRGLNTSSYNEQFF. The DNA of the CDR3 is TGTGCCACCAGTGACCGGGGACTAAACACTAGCTCCTACAATGAGCAGTTCTTC. This chain joins TRBV24-1 and TRBJ2-1; 7 positions agree with TRBD2. The CDR3 length is 18 residues. Germline-derived CDR1 and CDR2 are KGHDR and SFDVKD. Germline trimming cut 4 bases from V and 0 bases from J; bases unmatched to any gene: 11.

J is TRBJ2-2 and V is TRBV6-2 or TRBV6-3; TRBD2 agrees at 7 bases. The V and J ends lost 2 bases and 4 bases, in that order; junction bases with no gene match: 10. Germline values: CDR1 MNHEY, CDR2 SVGEGT. There are 17 residues in the CDR3. The CDR3 bases are TGTGCCAGCAGTTACATCCCGGGGGGAGTGAGCACCGGGGAGCTGTTTTTT. Translating gives CASSYIPGGVSTGELFF.

V is TRBV10-3 and J is TRBJ2-1; 10 bases are shared with TRBD1. Germline V lookup: CDR1 ENHRY, CDR2 SYGVKD. The CDR3 totals 13 residues. J lost 6 bases, V lost 9 bases, and 5 bases had no gene match. CDR3 DNA: TGTGCCATTCCGGGACAGGGGAGCAATGAGCAGTTCTTC. It encodes CAIPGQGSNEQFF.

The chain couples TRBV7-9 to TRBJ2-4; D is unresolved. Germline CDR1 and CDR2: SEHNR and FQNEAQ (reference sequence). This CDR3 region has 16 residues. V was clipped by 5 bases and J by 0 bases, with 14 bases between them. The CDR3 sequence is CASSLPSFLAKNIQYF. CDR3 bases: TGTGCCAGCAGCCTCCCCTCCTTTCTAGCCAAAAACATTCAGTACTTC.

This clonotype was found many times. The rearrangement uses TRBV7-8 and TRBJ2-5; D is possibly TRBD2 (7 bases). V shed 7 bases and J shed 5 bases, with 20 bases lying between them. CDR1 is SGHVS, CDR2 FQNEAQ, per germline. The CDR3 loop spans 15 amino acids. This CDR3 reads CASNPLGGDAETQYF. For the CDR3, the DNA is TGTGCCAGCAACCCCCTAGGGGGGGATGCGGAGACCCAGTACTTC.

The CDR3 DNA sequence: TGCGCCAGCAGCCCAACGATCCTGGATGAAAAACTGTTTTTT. It encodes CASSPTILDEKLFF. The chain joins TRBV4-1 to TRBJ1-4; D ambiguous. Trimming cost V 4 bases and J 6 bases, with 12 bases left between them. Germline loops: CDR1 MGHRA, CDR2 YSYEKL. The CDR3 is made up of 14 amino acids.

The CDR3 bases are TGTGCCAGCAGCTTGAAGACCATATTGTACAATGAGCAGTTCTTC. Residues: CASSLKTILYNEQFF. The V gene is TRBV14, the J gene TRBJ2-1; D gene ambiguous. Germline V gene lookup returns CDR1 SGHDN and CDR2 FVKESK. The CDR3 loop spans 15 amino acids. With 5 bases removed from V and 4 bases from J, the gap between germline ends came to 15 bases.

This clonotype showed up many times. CDR3 sequence (DNA): TGTGCCAGCAGCGGAGGGACTAGCGGGGGGTCGAACACCGGGGAGCTGTTTTTT. Encoded protein: CASSGGTSGGSNTGELFF. This chain joins TRBV11-3 and TRBJ2-2; TRBD2 agrees at 15 bases. This CDR3 is 18 amino acids long. The V segment lost 5 bases and the J segment 0 bases; nucleotides outside the gene matches: 4. Per the germline V gene, CDR1 is SGHNT and CDR2 is YENEEA.

The V gene is TRBV5-8, the J gene TRBJ1-2; 7 bases map to TRBD1. CDR1 and CDR2 from the germline V gene are SGHTS and YDEGEE. Trimming at V came to 0 bases and at J to 8 bases, leaving 7 bases not matched to a gene. The CDR3 runs to 14 residues. CDR3 DNA: TGTGCCAGCAGCTTGGACGGGACAGTCGCCGGCTACACCTTC. This encodes CASSLDGTVAGYTF.

This clonotype was picked up one time. This chain uses TRBV4-2 with TRBJ2-3; tentative D call: TRBD1 (6 bases). V was shortened by 0 bases and J by 2 bases, with 18 bases between the two germline ends. From germline, CDR1 is LGHNA and CDR2 YNFKEQ. The CDR3 contains 18 residues. CDR3 sequence (DNA): TGTGCCAGCAGCCAAGAGGGGTCCTCCACAGGGACCACAGATACGCAGTATTTT. It specifies CASSQEGSSTGTTDTQYF.

V usage is TRBV4-2 and J usage is TRBJ2-1, with D perhaps TRBD2 (7 bases). From germline, CDR1 is LGHNA and CDR2 YNFKEQ. CDR3 size: 16 residues. Trimming cost V 0 bases and J 9 bases, with 18 bases left between them. CDR3: CASSQEVRGGRSEQFF. DNA for the CDR3: TGTGCCAGCAGCCAAGAGGTGAGGGGGGGCCGGAGTGAGCAGTTCTTC.

V is TRBV2 and J is TRBJ2-3; 15 bases map to TRBD2. V lost 8 bases, J lost 0 bases, and 15 bases stayed unmatched. The CDR3 loop spans 20 amino acids. Germline V gene sequence: CDR1 SNHLY, CDR2 FYNNEI. The CDR3: CASLAAGTSGGPRSTDTQYF. Here the CDR3 DNA reads TGTGCCAGCCTTGCCGCCGGGACTAGCGGGGGGCCTAGGAGCACAGATACGCAGTATTTT.

This sequence joins TRBV5-4 and TRBJ2-2; D gene uncertain. The CDR3 consists of 15 residues. The germline V and J ends were trimmed by 0 bases and 5 bases, with 11 bases remaining between them. CDR1 SGHNT and CDR2 YYREEE come from the germline V gene (reference sequence). The CDR3 DNA reads TGTGCCAGCAGCTTGGAAGGGTTTACGACCGGGGAGCTGTTTTTT. Protein product: CASSLEGFTTGELFF.

The chain uses TRBV12-5 and TRBJ2-3; no firm D call. The CDR3 extends over 13 amino acids. V gave up 0 bases and J gave up 5 bases, with 6 bases separating them. The germline V gene encodes CDR1 LGHNT and CDR2 FRNRAP. CDR3 nucleotides: TGTGCTAGTGGTTTGGTGTCTGGAGATACGCAGTATTTT. It yields the protein CASGLVSGDTQYF.

The DNA of the CDR3 is TGCGCCAGCAGCCACCGCAGCGGGGGGAGCTCCTACAATGAGCAGTTCTTC. It yields the protein CASSHRSGGSSYNEQFF. The V call is TRBV4-1, the J call TRBJ2-1; TRBD2 matches at 9 bases. Per germline, CDR1 MGHRA and CDR2 YSYEKL. The CDR3 sequence is 17 residues long. Trimming removed 3 bases from V and 0 bases from J; junction bases left unmatched: 6.

The V and J genes are TRBV28 and TRBJ2-4; D call uncertain. Trimming pared 7 bases from V and 0 bases from J, leaving 10 bases between. CDR3 length equals 14 residues. Germline assignment: CDR1 MDHEN and CDR2 SYDVKM. CDR3 loop: CASKPPGAKNIQYF. In nucleotides, the CDR3 is TGTGCCAGCAAACCTCCCGGAGCCAAAAACATTCAGTACTTC.